A single sample gave rise to the 10 T cell receptor beta chains below, sequenced in a study of T cells in Graves' hyperthyroidism and ophthalmopathy. Amplified TCR beta CDR3 regions derived from RNA transcripts. Initially, a first-round RT-PCR of the TCR CDR3 employed the HTBI primer set. A single record per CDR3 protein comes from TCRdb applying MiXCR to the multiplex PCR reads. The table shows around 600,000 distinct CDR3 sequences, with more than 12% occurring only once. The sample was blood. The source is a woman aged 50 to 65 with Graves' ophthalmopathy.

This sequence joins TRBV28 and TRBJ2-1; 11 positions match TRBD2. Trimming took 9 bases from V and 5 from J; bases not matched to a gene: 9. This CDR3 has 15 amino acids. Germline CDR1 is MDHEN and CDR2 is SYDVKM. As DNA, the CDR3 is TGTGCCAGTGGGGGTAGCGGGAGGGCCAACAATGAGCAGTTCTTC. Its translation: CASGGSGRANNEQFF.

The chain is built from TRBV19 and TRBJ1-2; tentative D call: TRBD1 (5 bases). Germline assignment: CDR1 LNHDA and CDR2 SQIVND (reference sequence). V was pared by 2 bases and J by 7 bases, with 11 bases between. The CDR3 loop spans 13 amino acids. The CDR3 DNA follows: TGTGCCAGTAGTATACGGCCAGGGCGTGGCTACACCTTC. This translates into CASSIRPGRGYTF.

Ten or more counts support this clonotype. The chain is built from TRBV11-2 and TRBJ2-7; 7 nucleotides agree with TRBD2. Trimming cost V 3 bases and J 9 bases; bases outside gene matches: 8. Germline V gene data show CDR1 as SGHAT and CDR2 as FQNNGV. This CDR3 is 13 amino acids long. CDR3 in amino acids: CASSLGGSFRQYF. The CDR3 DNA follows: TGTGCCAGCAGCTTGGGCGGGAGTTTCCGGCAGTACTTC.

This clonotype was detected ten times or more. V gene TRBV28 combines with J gene TRBJ2-5; the D gene is possibly TRBD1 (6 bases). The germline gives CDR1 MDHEN, CDR2 SYDVKM. V lost 5 bases and J 4 bases, leaving 14 bases between the germline ends. The CDR3 has 14 residues. The chain's CDR3 is CASSVTGYRETQYF. In DNA form, the CDR3 reads TGTGCCAGCAGTGTAACAGGGTACCGAGAGACCCAGTACTTC. The full variable domain, rest sourced from reference TRBV28 and TRBJ2-5, is DVKVTQSSRYLVKRTGEKVFLECVQDMDHENMFWYRQDPGLGLRLIYFSYDVKMKEKGDIPEGYSVSREKKERFSLILESASTNQTSMYLCASSVTGYRETQYFGPGTRLLVL.

The J gene is TRBJ2-2, the V gene TRBV4-3, with D perhaps TRBD2 (5 bases). The ends were cut back, 2 bases at V and 4 bases at J, with 11 bases in the middle. The germline V gene has CDR1 LGHNA and CDR2 YSLEER. The CDR3 loop spans 15 amino acids. The CDR3 spells CASSQPEGSTGELFF. The CDR3 DNA reads as TGCGCCAGCAGCCAACCAGAGGGTTCCACCGGGGAGCTGTTTTTT.

This clonotype was observed at least ten times. The genes are TRBV7-9 and TRBJ2-3, with 11 bases fitting TRBD1. Germline trimming cut 4 bases from V and 2 bases from J; bases unmatched to any gene: 2. Looked up from germline, CDR1 is SEHNR and CDR2 is FQNEAQ (reference sequence). The CDR3 length is 15 residues. The CDR3 is CASSYGQGATDTQYF. In nucleotides, the CDR3 is TGTGCCAGCAGCTATGGACAGGGGGCCACAGATACGCAGTATTTT.

The sample holds many counts of this clonotype. The V and J genes are TRBV2 and TRBJ1-1; TRBD1 agrees at 7 bases. This CDR3 has 14 residues. Germline values: CDR1 SNHLY, CDR2 FYNNEI. After removal of 4 bases from V and 1 base from J, the junction contained 3 bases not matched to a gene. The CDR3 protein is CASSVTGTNTEAFF. The DNA of the CDR3 is TGTGCCAGCAGTGTGACAGGGACGAACACTGAAGCTTTCTTT.

This clonotype has a count of ten or more. The chain joins TRBV28 to TRBJ2-7, with D possibly matching TRBD2 (6 bases). The V and J ends lost 2 bases and 4 bases respectively, with 12 bases between them. The CDR3 has 14 amino acids. Germline CDR1 reads MDHEN; CDR2 reads SYDVKM. CDR3 DNA sequence: TGTGCCAGCAGTTTAGGGGGGTATATTTACGAGCAGTACTTC. It encodes CASSLGGYIYEQYF.

This clonotype occurred many times. V and J are TRBV7-3 and TRBJ2-1, with D hard to call. CDR1 and CDR2 from the germline V gene are SGHTA and FQGTGA. V lost 2 bases and J 4 bases, leaving 6 bases between the germline ends. The CDR3 extends over 13 amino acids. The CDR3 bases are TGTGCCAGCAGCTTATCAGAATACAATGAGCAGTTCTTC. Translation: CASSLSEYNEQFF.

Comment on this clonotype: A much larger clone sits a single nucleotide away, making a read error possible. V and J are TRBV6-1 and TRBJ2-2; possible D gene TRBD1, 7 bases. The germline V gene encodes CDR1 MNHNS and CDR2 SASEGT. Trimming left V 8 bases short and J 4 bases short, with 23 bases between. The CDR3 has 17 amino acids. In nucleotides, the CDR3 is TGTGCCAGCTCACGGAGGGGGCTCGGTGGTGGCACCGGGGAGCTGTTTTTT. Amino acids: CASSRRGLGGGTGELFF.